Listed below are T cell receptor beta chains from one sample, sequenced in a study of cytomegalovirus exposure and HLA in healthy donors. Using immunoSEQ multiplex PCR, the repertoire was profiled, and TCRdb retains in-frame clones only, with some absent. The sample has 130,000 or so clones; 60% to 80% are singletons. The specimen was PBMCs. These receptors all stem from a man aged 35-49 years in good health and CMV-seronegative. The CDR3 runs from the conserved cysteine through the conserved F or W. Some rows have no size entry. The others give once, few or many, or a class for an expanded clone.

V	size	CDR3
TRBV5-1	.	CASSLGGQNYEQYF
TRBV5-6	few	CASSPRTGGLVYEQYF
TRBV4-1	.	CASSQGPGRSGNTIYF
TRBV2	once	CASRPGDSINYGYTF
TRBV4-2	.	CASRQGTGGDSNYGYTF
TRBV2	.	CASSLQYSNQPQHF
TRBV2	.	CASTPGQGSSPLHF
TRBV25-1	.	CASSSHRESNEKLFF
TRBV5-8	.	CASSLSSLSGAPPLHF
TRBV7-9	.	CASSLALAGGQDTQYF
TRBV28	.	CASRPEGVSSGTQYF
TRBV7-9	.	CASSPGTGLTYEQYF
TRBV2	few	CASGSFKGGIDQPQHF
TRBV18	.	CASSPPTGTDNQPQHF
TRBV28	.	CASSSAGGGYGYTF
TRBV7-6	.	CASSSRSGRIYNEQFF
TRBV4-3	few	CASSQDRTPTANQPQHF
TRBV9	.	CASSGVGGVYGYTF
TRBV5-1	few	CASSLALNSYEQYF
TRBV28	.	CASSSLAGGTGELFF
TRBV2	.	CASRTGLGEKLFF
TRBV6-5	.	CASKQGQSNTGELFF
TRBV2	.	CASSGQGIGETQYF
TRBV7-9	.	CASSLPGGNPYEQYF
TRBV7-2	.	CASSRDRRSGNTIYF
TRBV2	.	CASTIQGSTNEKLFF
TRBV18	.	CASSPLPGETQYF
TRBV19	.	CASSGTVRSTNEKLFF
TRBV6-5	few	CASSSGQGGKNTIYF
TRBV5-5	few	CASSLAYRPIYGYTF
TRBV18	.	CASSPPHRTDTEAFF
TRBV29-1	.	CSVAGMVGELFF
TRBV13	.	CASSLDGTGYTEAFF
TRBV9	medium-sized	CASSVGSGREKTEAFF
TRBV19	.	CASSFTGTARNQPQHF
TRBV2	.	CASSETVEGYGYTF
TRBV4-1	.	CASSPREGQDTEAFF
TRBV28	once	CASSPYREWEGTEAFF
TRBV5-6	.	CASSPEQGSSFYEQYF
TRBV30	.	CAWSRTTFPEQYF
TRBV15	few	CATSTSRSSNQPQHF
TRBV10-2	.	CASSSTGSAQYF
TRBV10-2	.	CASSLAGTTDTQYF
TRBV5-4	.	CASSTLLAGGQETQYF
TRBV9	many	CASSDHDRVNLRGYTF
TRBV7-9	.	CASSASGGTQETQYF